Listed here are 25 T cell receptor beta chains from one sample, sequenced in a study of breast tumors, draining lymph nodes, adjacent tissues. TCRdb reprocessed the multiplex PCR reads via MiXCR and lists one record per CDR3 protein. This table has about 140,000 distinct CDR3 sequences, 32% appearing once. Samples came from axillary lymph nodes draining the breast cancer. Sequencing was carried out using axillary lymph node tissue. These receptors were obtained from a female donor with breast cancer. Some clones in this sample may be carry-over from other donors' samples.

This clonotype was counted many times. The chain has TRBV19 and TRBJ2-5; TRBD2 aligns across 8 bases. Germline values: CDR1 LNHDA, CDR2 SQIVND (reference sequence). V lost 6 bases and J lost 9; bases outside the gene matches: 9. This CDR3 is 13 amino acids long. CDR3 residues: CASRLSGVQAQYF. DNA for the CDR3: TGTGCCAGTAGGCTTAGCGGGGTCCAGGCCCAGTACTTC. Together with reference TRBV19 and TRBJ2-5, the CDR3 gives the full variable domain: DGGITQSPKYLFRKEGQNVTLSCEQNLNHDAMYWYRQDPGQGLRLIYYSQIVNDFQKGDIAEGYSVSREKKESFPLTVTSAQKNPTAFYLCASRLSGVQAQYFGPGTRLLVL.

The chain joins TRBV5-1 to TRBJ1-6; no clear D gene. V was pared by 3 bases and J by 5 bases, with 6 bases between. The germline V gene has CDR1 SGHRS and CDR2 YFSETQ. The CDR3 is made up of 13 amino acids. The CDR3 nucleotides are TGCGCCAGCAGCTCGACGGATAATTCACCCCTCCACTTT. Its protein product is CASSSTDNSPLHF.

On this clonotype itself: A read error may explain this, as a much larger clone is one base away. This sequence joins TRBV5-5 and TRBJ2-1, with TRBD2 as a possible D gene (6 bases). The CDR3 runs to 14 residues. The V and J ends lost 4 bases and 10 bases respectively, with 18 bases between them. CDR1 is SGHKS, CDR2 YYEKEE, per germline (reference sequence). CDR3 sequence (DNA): TGTGCCAGCAGCAGGGGCGGAGCGGGCCAGGAGCAGTTCTTC. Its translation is CASSRGGAGQEQFF.

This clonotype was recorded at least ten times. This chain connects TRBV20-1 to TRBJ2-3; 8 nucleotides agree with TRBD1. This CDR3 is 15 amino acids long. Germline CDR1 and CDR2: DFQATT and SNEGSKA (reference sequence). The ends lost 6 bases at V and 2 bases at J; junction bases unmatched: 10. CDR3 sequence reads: CSALRPGQVTDTQYF. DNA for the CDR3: TGCAGTGCCCTGCGCCCGGGACAGGTCACAGATACGCAGTATTTT.

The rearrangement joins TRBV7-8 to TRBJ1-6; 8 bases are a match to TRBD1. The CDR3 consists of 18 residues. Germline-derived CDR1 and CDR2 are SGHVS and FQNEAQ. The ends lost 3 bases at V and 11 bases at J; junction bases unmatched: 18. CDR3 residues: CASSFEPTGVSYSPPLHF. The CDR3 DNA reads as TGTGCCAGCAGCTTTGAACCGACAGGGGTCTCCTATAGTCCACCCCTCCACTTT.

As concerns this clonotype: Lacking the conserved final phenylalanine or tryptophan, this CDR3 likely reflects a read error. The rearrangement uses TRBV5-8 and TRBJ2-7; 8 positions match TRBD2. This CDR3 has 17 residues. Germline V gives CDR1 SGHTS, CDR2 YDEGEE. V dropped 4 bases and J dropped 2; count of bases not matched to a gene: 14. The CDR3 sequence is CASSRPTGGGLPYEQYL. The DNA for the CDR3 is TGTGCCAGCAGCCGCCCAACTGGCGGGGGGTTACCCTACGAGCAGTACCTC.

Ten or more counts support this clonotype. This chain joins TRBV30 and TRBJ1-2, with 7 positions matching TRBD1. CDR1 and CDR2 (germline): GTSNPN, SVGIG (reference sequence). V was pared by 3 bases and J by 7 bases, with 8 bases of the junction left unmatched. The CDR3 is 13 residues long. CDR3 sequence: CAWRLQGSGGYTF. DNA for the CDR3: TGTGCCTGGAGGCTACAGGGGAGCGGTGGCTACACCTTC.

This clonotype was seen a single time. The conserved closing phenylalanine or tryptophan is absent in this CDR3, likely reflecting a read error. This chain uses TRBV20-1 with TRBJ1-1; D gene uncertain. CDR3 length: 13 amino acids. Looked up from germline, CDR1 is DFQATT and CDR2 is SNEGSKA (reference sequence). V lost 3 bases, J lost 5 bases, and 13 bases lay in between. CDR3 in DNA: TGCAGTGCTAGTAAGGCCAGTCTAACTGAAGCTTTCTCT. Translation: CSASKASLTEAFS.

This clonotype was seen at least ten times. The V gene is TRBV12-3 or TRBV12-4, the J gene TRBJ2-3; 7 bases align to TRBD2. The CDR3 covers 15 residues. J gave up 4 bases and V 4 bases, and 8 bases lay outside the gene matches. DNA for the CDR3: TGTGCCAGCAGTTCAAGCGGGGCCCACGCAGATACGCAGTATTTT. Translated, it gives CASSSSGAHADTQYF.

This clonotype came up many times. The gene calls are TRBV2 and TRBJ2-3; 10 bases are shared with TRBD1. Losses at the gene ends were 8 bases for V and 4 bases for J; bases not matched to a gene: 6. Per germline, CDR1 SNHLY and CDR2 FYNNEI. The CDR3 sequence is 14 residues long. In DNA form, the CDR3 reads TGTGCCAGCTCCCAGGGACAGGGGTCAGATACGCAGTATTTT. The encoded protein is CASSQGQGSDTQYF.

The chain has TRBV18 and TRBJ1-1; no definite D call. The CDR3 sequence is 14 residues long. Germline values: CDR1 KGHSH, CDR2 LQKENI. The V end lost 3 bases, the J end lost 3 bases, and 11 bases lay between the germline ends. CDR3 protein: CASSPWQLDTEAFF. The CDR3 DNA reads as TGTGCCAGCTCACCTTGGCAGCTAGACACTGAAGCTTTCTTT. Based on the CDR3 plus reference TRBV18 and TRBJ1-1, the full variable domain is NAGVMQNPRHLVRRRGQEARLRCSPMKGHSHVYWYRQLPEEGLKFMVYLQKENIIDESGMPKERFSAEFPKEGPSILRIQQVVRGDSAAYFCASSPWQLDTEAFFGQGTRLTVV.

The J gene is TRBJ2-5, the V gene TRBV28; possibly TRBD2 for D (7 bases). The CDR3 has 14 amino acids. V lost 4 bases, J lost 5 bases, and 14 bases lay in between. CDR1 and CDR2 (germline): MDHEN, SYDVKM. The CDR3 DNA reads TGTGCCAGCAGTTACAGGGCGGGGGTGGAGACCCAGTACTTC. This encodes CASSYRAGVETQYF.

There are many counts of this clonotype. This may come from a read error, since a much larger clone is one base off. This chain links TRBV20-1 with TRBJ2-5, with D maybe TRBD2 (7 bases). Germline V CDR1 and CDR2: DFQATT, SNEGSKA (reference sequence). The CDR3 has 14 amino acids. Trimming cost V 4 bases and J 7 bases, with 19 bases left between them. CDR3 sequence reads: CSAMGGGPRATQYF. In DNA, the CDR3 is TGCAGTGCTATGGGGGGGGGCCCACGAGCGACCCAGTACTTC.

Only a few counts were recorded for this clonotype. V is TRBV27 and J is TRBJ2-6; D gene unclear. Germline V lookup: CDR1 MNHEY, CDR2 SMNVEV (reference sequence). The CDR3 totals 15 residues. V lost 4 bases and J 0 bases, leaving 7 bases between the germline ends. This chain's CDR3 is CASSSGHSGANVLTF. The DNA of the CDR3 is TGTGCCAGCAGTTCAGGTCACTCTGGGGCCAACGTCCTGACTTTC.

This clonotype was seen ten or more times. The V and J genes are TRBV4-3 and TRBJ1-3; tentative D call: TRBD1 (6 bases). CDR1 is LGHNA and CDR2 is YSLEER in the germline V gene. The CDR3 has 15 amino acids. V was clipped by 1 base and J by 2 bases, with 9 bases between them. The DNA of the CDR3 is TGCGCCAGCAGCCAAGCTCCAGGGGCTGGAAACACCATATATTTT. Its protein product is CASSQAPGAGNTIYF.

The CDR3 spells CASRYGSSTSGENYEQYV. The CDR3 DNA reads as TGCGCCAGCAGGTATGGGAGTTCTACTAGCGGGGAAAACTACGAGCAGTACGTC. J is TRBJ2-7 and V is TRBV10-1; 10 bases fit TRBD2. V gave up 6 bases and J gave up 3 bases; unmatched junction bases: 17. Germline lookup yields CDR1 WNHNN and CDR2 SYGVQD (reference sequence). This CDR3 has 18 amino acids.

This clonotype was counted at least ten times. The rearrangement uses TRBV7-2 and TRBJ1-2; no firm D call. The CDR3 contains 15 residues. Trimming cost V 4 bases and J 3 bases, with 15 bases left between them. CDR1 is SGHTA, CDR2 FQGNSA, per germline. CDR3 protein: CASSSKRQTHYGYTF. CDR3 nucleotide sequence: TGTGCCAGCAGCTCAAAACGTCAGACTCACTATGGCTACACCTTC. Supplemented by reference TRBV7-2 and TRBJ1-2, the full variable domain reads GAGVSQSPSNKVTEKGKDVELRCDPISGHTALYWYRQSLGQGLEFLIYFQGNSAPDKSGLPSDRFSAERTGGSVSTLTIQRTQQEDSAVYLCASSSKRQTHYGYTFGSGTRLTVV.

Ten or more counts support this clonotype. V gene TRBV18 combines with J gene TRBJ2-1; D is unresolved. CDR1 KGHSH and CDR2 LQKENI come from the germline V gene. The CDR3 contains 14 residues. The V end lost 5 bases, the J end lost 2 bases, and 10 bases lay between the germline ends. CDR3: CASSVVGTYNEQFF. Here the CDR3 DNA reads TGTGCCAGCTCAGTAGTGGGGACCTACAATGAGCAGTTCTTC.

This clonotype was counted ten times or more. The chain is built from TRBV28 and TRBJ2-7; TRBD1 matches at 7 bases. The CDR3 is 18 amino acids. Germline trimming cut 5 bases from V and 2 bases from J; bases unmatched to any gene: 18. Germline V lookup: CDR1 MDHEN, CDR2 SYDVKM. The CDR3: CASSREFGTAGSPYEQYF. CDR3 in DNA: TGTGCCAGCAGTCGCGAGTTCGGGACAGCAGGTTCCCCCTACGAGCAGTACTTC.

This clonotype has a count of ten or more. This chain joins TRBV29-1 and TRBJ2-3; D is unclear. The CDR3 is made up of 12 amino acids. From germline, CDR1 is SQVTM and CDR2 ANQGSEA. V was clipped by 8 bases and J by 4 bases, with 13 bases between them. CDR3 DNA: TGCAGCTCCCGGTCAGGCGCAGATACGCAGTATTTT. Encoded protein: CSSRSGADTQYF.

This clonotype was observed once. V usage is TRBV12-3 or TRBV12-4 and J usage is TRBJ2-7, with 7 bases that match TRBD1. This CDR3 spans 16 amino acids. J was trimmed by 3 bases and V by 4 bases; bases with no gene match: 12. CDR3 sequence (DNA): TGTGCCAGCAGTTCTATGACAGGGACACCCAGCTACGAGCAGTACTTC. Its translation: CASSSMTGTPSYEQYF.

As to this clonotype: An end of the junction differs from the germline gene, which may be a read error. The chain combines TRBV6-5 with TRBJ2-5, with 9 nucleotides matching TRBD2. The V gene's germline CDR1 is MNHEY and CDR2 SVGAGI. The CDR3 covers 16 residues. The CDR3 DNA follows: TGTGCCAGCAGTGACCCCCCGGGACTAGCTGGAGAGGCCCAGTACTTC. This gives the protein CASSDPPGLAGEAQYF.

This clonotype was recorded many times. The CDR3 sequence: CASSPGQGYHNRGYTF. Here the CDR3 DNA reads TGTGCCAGCAGTCCGGGACAGGGATATCATAATCGCGGCTACACCTTC. The genes are TRBV14 and TRBJ1-2, with 9 bases identical to TRBD1. Germline V lookup: CDR1 SGHDN, CDR2 FVKESK. This CDR3 is built from 16 residues. V dropped 6 bases and J dropped 8; count of bases not matched to a gene: 16.

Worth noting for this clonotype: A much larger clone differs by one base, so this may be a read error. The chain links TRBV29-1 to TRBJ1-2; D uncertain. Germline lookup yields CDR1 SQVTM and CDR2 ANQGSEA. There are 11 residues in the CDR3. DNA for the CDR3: TGCAGCGTCAGCGGGAGTTATGGCAACGCCTTC. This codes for CSVSGSYGNAF. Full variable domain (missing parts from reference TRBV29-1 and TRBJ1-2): SAVISQKPSRDICQRGTSLTIQCQVDSQVTMMFWYRQQPGQSLTLIATANQGSEATYESGFVIDKFPISRPNLTFSTLTVSNMSPEDSSIYLCSVSGSYGNAFGSGTRLTVV.

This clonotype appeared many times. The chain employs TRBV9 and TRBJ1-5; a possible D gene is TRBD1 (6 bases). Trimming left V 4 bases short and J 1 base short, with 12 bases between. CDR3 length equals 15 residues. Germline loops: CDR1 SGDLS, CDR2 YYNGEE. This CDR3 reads CASSSQGVSNQPQHF. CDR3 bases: TGTGCCAGCAGCTCACAGGGCGTCAGCAATCAGCCCCAGCATTTT.